Following are 22 T cell receptor beta chains from one sample sequenced in a study of long-term antiretroviral therapy in people with HIV. This was the immunoSEQ v3.0 assay at survey level. Here immunoSEQ multiplex PCR was the method, and the copy in TCRdb shows in-frame clones only, minus some. This sample has more than 15,000 clones; 70% to 90% occur once, and the top ten carry under 9.5%. The sample in question was unsorted PBMCs, obtained 0.3 years before starting antiretroviral therapy. The receptors stem from a man aged 45 to 65 with HIV.

This clone showed up just once. This chain links TRBV19 with TRBJ1-5, with 10 nucleotides matching TRBD1. Germline V gene lookup returns CDR1 LNHDA and CDR2 SQIVND (reference sequence). The ends lost 4 bases at V and 7 bases at J; junction bases unmatched: 13. This CDR3 region has 17 residues. The CDR3 DNA sequence: TGTGCCAGTAGTACCTTTCCGGGACAGGGGACGGGGCAGCCCCAGCATTTT. Encoded protein: CASSTFPGQGTGQPQHF.

This rearrangement joins TRBV28 to TRBJ1-1; TRBD1 agrees at 8 bases. The V gene end was trimmed by 3 bases and the J gene end by 12 bases; junction bases not matched to a gene: 9. The germline CDR1 and CDR2 sequences are MDHEN and SYDVKM. The CDR3 is 13 amino acids. Written as DNA, the CDR3 is TGTGCCAGCAGTTTGTGGCAGGGGGCCGGTACTTTCTTT. It translates to CASSLWQGAGTFF.

V gene TRBV28 combines with J gene TRBJ2-5; D might be TRBD2 (6 bases). The germline gives CDR1 MDHEN, CDR2 SYDVKM. The CDR3 runs to 14 residues. V lost 8 bases, J lost 5 bases, and 18 bases lay in between. CDR3 sequence (DNA): TGTGCCAGCCGCGGGACCTCCCCGCGGGAGACCCAGTACTTC. It yields the protein CASRGTSPRETQYF.

The chain has TRBV18 and TRBJ2-7; D is ambiguous. The CDR3 is 14 amino acids. Germline CDR1 is KGHSH and CDR2 is LQKENI. The V gene lost 6 bases and the J gene lost 1 base, with 13 bases spanning the gap. This CDR3 reads CASSPMAGSYEQYF. The DNA of the CDR3 is TGTGCCAGCTCTCCTATGGCAGGATCCTACGAGCAGTACTTC.

This clone turned up a few times. The V call is TRBV6-4, the J call TRBJ2-2; the D is unclear. There are 13 residues in the CDR3. Germline lookup yields CDR1 MRHNA and CDR2 SNTAGT. Trimming cost V 4 bases and J 2 bases, with 5 bases left between them. This chain's CDR3 is CASSAENTGELFF. The CDR3 coding sequence is TGTGCCAGCAGTGCCGAAAACACCGGGGAGCTGTTTTTT.

CDR3: CASSYWTGVNQPQHF. CDR3 nucleotide sequence: TGTGCCAGCAGCTATTGGACAGGGGTCAATCAGCCCCAGCATTTT. This chain links TRBV7-2 with TRBJ1-5, with TRBD1 matching 9 bases. V was pared by 4 bases and J by 3 bases, with 4 bases of the junction left unmatched. In germline, CDR1 is SGHTA, CDR2 FQGNSA. CDR3 length: 15 amino acids.

V gene TRBV29-1 combines with J gene TRBJ1-3; D gene uncertain. The CDR3 loop spans 12 amino acids. Germline CDR1 and CDR2: SQVTM and ANQGSEA. Between the trimmed V and J ends, which lost 1 base and 4 bases, there was a span of 5 bases. CDR3 in DNA: TGCAGCGTTGAAGGAAGGGGAAACACCATATATTTT. Translating gives CSVEGRGNTIYF. Supplemented by reference TRBV29-1 and TRBJ1-3, the full variable domain reads SAVISQKPSRDICQRGTSLTIQCQVDSQVTMMFWYRQQPGQSLTLIATANQGSEATYESGFVIDKFPISRPNLTFSTLTVSNMSPEDSSIYLCSVEGRGNTIYFGEGSWLTVV.

In nucleotides, the CDR3 is TGTGCCAGCAGTTCCCGACAGGGTCGGTTTGGGGCCAACGTCCTGACTTTC. Translation: CASSSRQGRFGANVLTF. The chain links TRBV27 to TRBJ2-6, with 7 bases matching TRBD1. The CDR3 totals 17 residues. Per germline, CDR1 MNHEY and CDR2 SMNVEV (reference sequence). Germline trimming cut 4 bases from V and 3 bases from J; bases unmatched to any gene: 9.

The chain has TRBV2 and TRBJ2-7, with unresolved D. The germline V gene has CDR1 SNHLY and CDR2 FYNNEI. V was shortened by 2 bases and J by 0 bases, with 8 bases between the two germline ends. The CDR3 extends over 14 amino acids. CDR3: CASSERYLSYEQYF. CDR3 sequence (DNA): TGTGCCAGCAGTGAACGTTATCTCTCCTACGAGCAGTACTTC.

The gene calls are TRBV29-1 and TRBJ2-1, with unresolved D. Germline V lookup: CDR1 SQVTM, CDR2 ANQGSEA. V lost 3 bases, J lost 6 bases, and 9 bases lay in between. CDR3 size: 12 residues. CDR3 protein: CSVDSEINEQFF. In DNA, the CDR3 is TGCAGCGTTGATTCGGAGATCAATGAGCAGTTCTTC.

This rearrangement joins TRBV7-2 to TRBJ2-1; D perhaps matches TRBD1 (5 bases). This CDR3 comprises 17 residues. Deletions cut 0 bases from V and 7 bases from J, with 19 bases between. CDR1 SGHTA and CDR2 FQGNSA come from the germline V gene. The CDR3 region is CASSLAPGRSTGNEQFF. CDR3 nucleotides: TGTGCCAGCAGCTTAGCGCCAGGGCGGTCTACCGGGAATGAGCAGTTCTTC.

The chain has TRBV30 and TRBJ1-2; D remains ambiguous. Germline CDR1 and CDR2: GTSNPN and SVGIG (reference sequence). This CDR3 has 13 amino acids. Between the trimmed V and J ends, which lost 3 bases and 4 bases, there was a span of 12 bases. This CDR3 is CAWSPDRSYGYTF. The CDR3, as DNA: TGTGCCTGGAGCCCGGACCGAAGCTATGGCTACACCTTC.

The rearrangement uses TRBV7-9 and TRBJ1-6; TRBD1 aligns across 11 bases. In germline, CDR1 is SEHNR, CDR2 FQNEAQ (reference sequence). The CDR3 has 15 amino acids. J gave up 8 bases and V 1 base, and 1 base lay outside the gene matches. CDR3 amino acids: CASSLGTGGDSPLHF. CDR3 bases: TGTGCCAGCAGCTTAGGGACAGGGGGCGATTCACCCCTCCACTTT. Looking up the rest from reference TRBV7-9 and TRBJ1-6 gives the full variable domain: DTGVSQNPRHKITKRGQNVTFRCDPISEHNRLYWYRQTLGQGPEFLTYFQNEAQLEKSRLLSDRFSAERPKGSFSTLEIQRTEQGDSAMYLCASSLGTGGDSPLHFGNGTRLTVT.

The V and J genes are TRBV28 and TRBJ1-6; D gene uncertain. The CDR3 spans 11 residues. Germline assignment: CDR1 MDHEN and CDR2 SYDVKM. V dropped 6 bases and J dropped 9 bases, with 6 bases sitting between them. The chain's CDR3 is CASRRVSPLHF. The DNA of the CDR3 is TGTGCCAGCAGGCGGGTTTCACCCCTCCACTTT.

The chain couples TRBV5-1 to TRBJ1-3; D not certain. CDR1 and CDR2 (germline): SGHRS, YFSETQ. With 0 bases removed from V and 4 bases from J, the gap between germline ends came to 5 bases. The CDR3 extends over 13 amino acids. Here the CDR3 reads CASSLDRGNTIYF. DNA for the CDR3: TGCGCCAGCAGCTTGGACCGAGGAAACACCATATATTTT.

This chain links TRBV6-5 with TRBJ1-4; maybe TRBD1 (5 bases). Trimming removed 0 bases at V and 7 bases at J, with 12 bases between. The CDR3 loop spans 15 amino acids. Germline V lookup: CDR1 MNHEY, CDR2 SVGAGI. The CDR3 protein is CASSYSRELGEKLFF. CDR3 nucleotides: TGTGCCAGCAGTTACTCCAGGGAGTTAGGTGAAAAACTGTTTTTT.

This clone was seen a few times. The chain couples TRBV4-3 to TRBJ1-3, with unresolved D. Germline V CDR1 and CDR2: LGHNA, YSLEER. V lost 6 bases to trimming and J lost 0 bases, with 9 bases between them. The CDR3 covers 14 residues. The CDR3 DNA sequence: TGCGCCAGCAGTGGAGGGATCTCTGGAAACACCATATATTTT. Translation gives CASSGGISGNTIYF.

The chain combines TRBV11-3 with TRBJ2-1; 9 bases align to TRBD2. After removal of 5 bases from V and 8 bases from J, the junction contained 16 bases not matched to a gene. The CDR3 is made up of 17 amino acids. The germline gives CDR1 SGHNT, CDR2 YENEEA. CDR3 protein: CASSPPLAGGDGDEQFF. In DNA, the CDR3 is TGTGCCAGCAGCCCGCCTCTGGCGGGGGGGGATGGCGATGAGCAGTTCTTC.

CDR3 region: CASSLRRGIYYGYTF. CDR3 bases: TGTGCCAGCAGTTTACGCAGGGGAATATACTATGGCTACACCTTC. The rearrangement uses TRBV27 and TRBJ1-2; a weak D match, TRBD1 (6 bases). CDR1 is MNHEY and CDR2 is SMNVEV in the germline V gene (reference sequence). This CDR3 region has 15 residues. Trimming left V 2 bases short and J 3 bases short, with 13 bases between.

The chain uses TRBV28 and TRBJ1-2, with no clear D. The length of the CDR3 is 14 residues. Germline CDR1 is MDHEN and CDR2 is SYDVKM. V lost 4 bases, J lost 0 bases, and 9 bases lay in between. Written as DNA, the CDR3 is TGTGCCAGCAGTTCCCATGAAGCTAACTATGGCTACACCTTC. Encoded protein: CASSSHEANYGYTF.

The rearrangement joins TRBV27 to TRBJ1-2, with no clear D. There are 11 residues in the CDR3. CDR1 is MNHEY, CDR2 SMNVEV, per germline (reference sequence). V lost 5 bases to trimming and J lost 4 bases, with 5 bases between them. CDR3 region: CASSPLYGYTF. The CDR3 region has the DNA TGTGCCAGCAGTCCGCTCTATGGCTACACCTTC.

This chain connects TRBV10-3 to TRBJ2-7, with 12 bases identical to TRBD2. Germline CDR1 and CDR2: ENHRY and SYGVKD. This CDR3 has 15 residues. The ends lost 11 bases at V and 5 bases at J; junction bases unmatched: 13. CDR3 loop: CASSSRGLAGNEQYF. DNA of the CDR3: TGTGCCTCCTCCTCTCGAGGACTAGCGGGAAACGAGCAGTACTTC.